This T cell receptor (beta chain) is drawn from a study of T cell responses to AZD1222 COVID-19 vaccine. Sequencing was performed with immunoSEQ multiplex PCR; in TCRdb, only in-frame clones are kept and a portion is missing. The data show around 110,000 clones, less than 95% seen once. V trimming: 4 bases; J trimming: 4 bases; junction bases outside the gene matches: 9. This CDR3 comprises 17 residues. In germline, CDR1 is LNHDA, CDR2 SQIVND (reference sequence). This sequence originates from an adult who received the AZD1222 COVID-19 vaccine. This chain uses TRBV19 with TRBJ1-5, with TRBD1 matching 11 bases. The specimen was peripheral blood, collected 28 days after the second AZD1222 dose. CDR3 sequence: CASSTARTGGRNQPQHF. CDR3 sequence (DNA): TGTGCCAGTAGTACAGCCCGGACAGGGGGCCGGAATCAGCCCCAGCATTTT.